Each of the 4 T cell receptor beta chains below was sequenced from the same sample in a study of cytomegalovirus exposure and HLA in healthy donors. With 60 Vbeta and 13 Jbeta primers, the PCR was carried out. The method was immunoSEQ multiplex PCR; TCRdb's version includes in-frame clones alone and lacks a portion of them. The data hold fewer than 200,000 clones, with approximately 80% observed a single time. Sequences were obtained from PBMCs. These receptors originate from a man aged 30-40 years in good health and CMV-seropositive.

The chain is built from TRBV4-3 and TRBJ2-2; D possibly corresponds to TRBD1 (5 bases). The CDR3 runs 16 residues. Between the trimmed V and J ends, which lost 0 bases and 5 bases, there was a span of 13 bases. In germline, CDR1 is LGHNA, CDR2 YSLEER. The CDR3 is CASSQDSAGITGELFF. Written as DNA, the CDR3 is TGCGCCAGCAGCCAAGACTCGGCAGGGATAACCGGGGAGCTGTTTTTT.

The V and J genes are TRBV28 and TRBJ2-7, with D hard to call. The CDR3 spans 14 residues. The germline V gene encodes CDR1 MDHEN and CDR2 SYDVKM. V dropped 1 base and J dropped 2 bases, with 9 bases sitting between them. CDR3 in amino acids: CASSLFQATYEQYF. CDR3 DNA sequence: TGTGCCAGCAGTTTATTCCAGGCAACCTACGAGCAGTACTTC.

In regard to this clone: The junction shows a germline mismatch at one end, possibly a read error. The J gene is TRBJ1-1, the V gene TRBV20-1, with 9 positions matching TRBD1. This CDR3 spans 11 amino acids. Germline-derived CDR1 and CDR2 are DFQATT and SNEGSKA (reference sequence). The CDR3 spells CSGQGFGEAFF. The DNA for the CDR3 is TGTTCGGGACAGGGATTTGGTGAAGCTTTCTTT.

The chain joins TRBV9 to TRBJ1-5; D is undetermined. Trimming left V 2 bases short and J 2 bases short, with 8 bases between. The CDR3 is made up of 14 amino acids. The germline V gene encodes CDR1 SGDLS and CDR2 YYNGEE. CDR3 bases: TGTGCCAGCAGCGTTTACGGGGGCAATCAGCCCCAGCATTTT. Its translation is CASSVYGGNQPQHF.